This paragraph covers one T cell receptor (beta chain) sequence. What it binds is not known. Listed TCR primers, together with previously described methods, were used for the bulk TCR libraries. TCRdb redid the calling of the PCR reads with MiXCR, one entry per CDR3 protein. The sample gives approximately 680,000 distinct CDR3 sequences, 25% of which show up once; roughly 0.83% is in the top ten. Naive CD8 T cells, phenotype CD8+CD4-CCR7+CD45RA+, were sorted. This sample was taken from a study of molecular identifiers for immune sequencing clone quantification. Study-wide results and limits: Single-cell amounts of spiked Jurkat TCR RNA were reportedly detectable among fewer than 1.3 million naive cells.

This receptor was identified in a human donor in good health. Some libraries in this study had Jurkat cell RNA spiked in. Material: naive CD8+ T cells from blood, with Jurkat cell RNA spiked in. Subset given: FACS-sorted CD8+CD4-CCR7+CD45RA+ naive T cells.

This chain's CDR3 is CASSLGQRYNEQFF. CDR3 coding DNA: TGTGCCAGCAGCTTAGGACAGAGATACAATGAGCAGTTCTTC. The chain couples TRBV5-6 to TRBJ2-1; tentative D call: TRBD1 (6 bases). This CDR3 spans 14 amino acids. Germline assignment: CDR1 SGHDT and CDR2 YYEEEE. V lost 2 bases and J lost 4, with 10 bases in between.